These 5 T cell receptor beta chains were sequenced from one sample in a study of blood T cell repertoires in COVID-19. Generated by immunoSEQ multiplex PCR, the TCRdb table keeps only in-frame clones and is missing some. Among 200,000 to 300,000 clones, less than 90% were seen once, and the ten largest hold less than 5%. Sequenced input: peripheral blood. These TCRs come from a man aged 60-69 years with acute or convalescent COVID-19.

The genes are TRBV10-2 and TRBJ1-1; possibly TRBD1 for D (5 bases). With 0 bases removed from V and 4 bases from J, the gap between germline ends came to 15 bases. This CDR3 comprises 16 residues. Germline CDR1 and CDR2: WSHSY and SAAADI. The CDR3 nucleotides read TGCGCCAGCAGTGAGTCAGTGGCAGGGTGGGGCACTGAAGCTTTCTTT. As protein: CASSESVAGWGTEAFF.

The chain links TRBV10-3 to TRBJ2-1; D may be TRBD1 (6 bases). Between the trimmed V and J ends, which lost 6 bases and 7 bases, there was a span of 19 bases. CDR1 and CDR2 (germline): ENHRY, SYGVKD. The CDR3 extends over 15 amino acids. Here the CDR3 reads CAIRQTGIGENEQFF. The CDR3 DNA follows: TGTGCCATCAGGCAGACAGGTATTGGGGAGAATGAGCAGTTCTTC.

V and J are TRBV6-5 and TRBJ2-3; 11 bases align to TRBD2. V was clipped by 4 bases and J by 5 bases; unmatched bases: 5. The CDR3 loop spans 15 amino acids. Germline V gives CDR1 MNHEY, CDR2 SVGAGI. This chain's CDR3 is CASSSSLAGGDTQYF. For the CDR3, the DNA is TGTGCCAGCAGTTCCTCCCTAGCGGGAGGAGATACGCAGTATTTT.

In this sample, this clone turned up once. The rearrangement joins TRBV7-9 to TRBJ2-5; TRBD1 is a possible D gene (6 bases). Germline CDR1 reads SEHNR; CDR2 reads FQNEAQ (reference sequence). Trimming removed 9 bases at V and 2 bases at J, with 13 bases between. This CDR3 has 13 residues. DNA of the CDR3: TGTGCCAGTGAGACAGGCCTTCAAGAGACCCAGTACTTC. It yields the protein CASETGLQETQYF.

This clone was seen just once. This chain connects TRBV7-9 to TRBJ2-3; a weak D match, TRBD2 (6 bases). This CDR3 is built from 16 residues. Germline values: CDR1 SEHNR, CDR2 FQNEAQ (reference sequence). Between the trimmed V and J ends, which lost 1 base and 2 bases, there was a span of 13 bases. The CDR3 sequence: CASSLEIAANTDTQYF. Here the CDR3 DNA reads TGTGCCAGCAGCTTAGAGATAGCGGCCAACACAGATACGCAGTATTTT.